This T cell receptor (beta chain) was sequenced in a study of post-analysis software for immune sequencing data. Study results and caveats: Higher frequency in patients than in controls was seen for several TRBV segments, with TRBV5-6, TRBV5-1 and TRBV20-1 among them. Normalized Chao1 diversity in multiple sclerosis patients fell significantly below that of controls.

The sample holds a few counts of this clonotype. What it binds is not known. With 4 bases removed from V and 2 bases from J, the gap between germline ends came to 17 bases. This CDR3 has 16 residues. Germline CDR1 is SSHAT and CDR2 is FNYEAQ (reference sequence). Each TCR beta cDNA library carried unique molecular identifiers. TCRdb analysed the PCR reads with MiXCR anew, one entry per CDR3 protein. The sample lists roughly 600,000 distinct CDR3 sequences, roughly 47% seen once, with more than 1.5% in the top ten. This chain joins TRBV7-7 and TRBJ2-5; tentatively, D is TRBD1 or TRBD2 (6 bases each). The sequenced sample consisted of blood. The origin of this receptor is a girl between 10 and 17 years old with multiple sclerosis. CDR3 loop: CASSSGAAWGQETQYF. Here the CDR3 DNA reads TGTGCCAGCAGCTCGGGGGCCGCCTGGGGACAAGAGACCCAGTACTTC.